This is a list of T cell receptor beta chains from one sample in a study of cytotoxic CD8 clonotypes in ibrutinib-treated CLL. This table comes from immunoSEQ multiplex PCR, and its TCRdb copy is limited to in-frame clones, with some not included. The sample shows tens of thousands of clones, over 55% of them seen only once. This material consisted of PBMCs, taken after 24 months of ibrutinib treatment. All receptors come from a human donor with chronic lymphocytic leukemia. Both conserved end residues are part of each CDR3. The D gene is left open where the match is weak. Clone size is shown for a subset of rows, as once, few, many or a class of expanded clone.

j_call d_call clone_size v_call cdr3_aa cdr3_nt
TRBJ2-2 TRBD2 few TRBV5-1 CASSPSGREELFF TGCGCCAGCAGCCCTAGCGGACGGGAGGAGCTGTTTTTT
TRBJ1-1 NA NA TRBV28 CASSPLEVSTEAFF TGTGCCAGCTCGCCCCTGGAGGTTTCGACTGAAGCTTTCTTT
TRBJ2-2 TRBD2 few TRBV5-1 CASSLGSGETGELFF TGCGCCAGCAGCTTAGGTAGCGGGGAAACCGGGGAGCTGTTTTTT
TRBJ1-2 NA many TRBV5-1 CASSWTLLYGYTF TGCGCCAGCAGCTGGACACTCCTCTATGGCTACACCTTC
TRBJ1-5 NA NA TRBV28 CASSPLTDLSNQPQHF TGTGCCAGCAGTCCGCTGACAGATCTTAGCAATCAGCCCCAGCATTTT
TRBJ1-6 TRBD1 NA TRBV19 CASSITGDNSPLHF TGTGCCAGTAGTATAACAGGGGACAATTCACCCCTCCACTTT
TRBJ2-1 TRBD2 NA TRBV29-1 CSVVTSGSYSSYNEQFF TGCAGCGTCGTGACTAGCGGGTCCTATAGCTCCTACAATGAGCAGTTCTTC
TRBJ2-4 TRBD1 few TRBV18 CASSPGTGLAKNIQYF TGTGCCAGCTCACCCGGGACAGGGCTAGCCAAAAACATTCAGTACTTC
TRBJ1-2 TRBD1 NA TRBV13 CASSLGDRGYGYTF TGTGCCAGCAGCTTAGGGGACAGGGGTTATGGCTACACCTTC
TRBJ1-5 TRBD1 NA TRBV10-3 CAISEDRQGSQPQHF TGTGCCATCAGTGAGGATCGACAGGGCAGTCAGCCCCAGCATTTT
TRBJ1-3 NA NA TRBV5-1 CATINHLDSGNTIYF TGCGCCACCATAAATCACCTAGACTCTGGAAACACCATATATTTT
TRBJ1-5 NA NA TRBV6-1 CASKAGHNSNQPQHF TGTGCCAGCAAAGCAGGGCATAATAGCAATCAGCCCCAGCATTTT
TRBJ2-1 NA once TRBV30 CAWKDRRGSSYNEQFF TGTGCCTGGAAGGATCGGAGGGGAAGCTCCTACAATGAGCAGTTCTTC
TRBJ1-5 NA many TRBV7-2 CASSLGFNANQPQHF TGTGCCAGCAGCTTAGGTTTTAACGCCAATCAGCCCCAGCATTTT
TRBJ2-1 TRBD2 few TRBV6-1 CASGSGSGSGSEQFF TGTGCCAGCGGAAGCGGGAGTGGCTCGGGGAGTGAGCAGTTCTTC
TRBJ1-5 TRBD1 NA TRBV11-2 CASAGGIAGNQPQHF TGTGCCAGTGCAGGGGGCATTGCGGGCAATCAGCCCCAGCATTTT
TRBJ2-3 NA few TRBV6-1 CASSALGLSKGTDTQYF TGTGCCAGCAGTGCCCTCGGATTATCCAAGGGCACAGATACGCAGTATTTT
TRBJ1-1 TRBD1 NA TRBV6-1 CASSGGDRGPVGTEAFF TGTGCCAGCAGTGGGGGGGACAGGGGGCCGGTGGGCACTGAAGCTTTCTTT
TRBJ1-2 TRBD1 few TRBV30 CAWTRTGIGYTF TGTGCCTGGACTAGGACAGGGATTGGCTACACCTTC
TRBJ1-2 NA few TRBV6-1 CASKASRTYGYTF TGTGCCAGCAAAGCGAGCAGGACCTATGGCTACACCTTC
TRBJ2-1 NA many TRBV28 CASSQDLNEQFF TGTGCCAGCAGCCAAGACCTTAATGAGCAGTTCTTC
TRBJ1-1 NA NA TRBV27 CASSETGWRTEAFF TGTGCCAGCAGTGAAACAGGGTGGAGGACTGAAGCTTTCTTT
TRBJ2-1 NA NA TRBV15 CATSEQGRHEQFF TGTGCCACCAGCGAACAGGGACGGCATGAGCAGTTCTTC
TRBJ2-7 TRBD1 NA TRBV13 CASSPVPGQGEQYF TGTGCCAGCAGCCCTGTCCCGGGACAGGGCGAGCAGTACTTC
TRBJ2-2 NA few TRBV6-5 CASSYWAVNTGELFF TGTGCCAGCAGTTACTGGGCGGTTAACACCGGGGAGCTGTTTTTT
TRBJ1-5 NA NA TRBV10-3 CAIQSGSGQPQHF TGTGCCATCCAATCAGGGTCGGGTCAGCCCCAGCATTTT
TRBJ1-2 TRBD1 few TRBV5-1 CASSEPGQGARGYTF TGCGCCAGCAGCGAACCGGGACAGGGGGCGCGAGGCTACACCTTC
TRBJ2-5 TRBD2 once TRBV27 CASRPTSRASGRGETQYF TGTGCCAGCCGACCGACTTCAAGGGCTAGCGGGAGAGGAGAGACCCAGTACTTC
TRBJ1-5 NA NA TRBV5-1 CASAQGIGQPQHF TGCGCCAGCGCGCAGGGAATAGGACAGCCCCAGCATTTT
TRBJ2-3 TRBD2 NA TRBV25-1 CASSEYRSGGFTDTQYF TGTGCCAGCAGTGAATATCGGAGCGGGGGTTTCACAGATACGCAGTATTTT
TRBJ2-3 TRBD1 NA TRBV10-2 CASSDLPGTGDYDTQYF TGCGCCAGCAGTGACCTCCCCGGGACAGGGGATTACGATACGCAGTATTTT
TRBJ2-3 TRBD2 NA TRBV5-1 CASSSSGGAVDTQYF TGCGCCAGCAGCAGTAGCGGGGGGGCAGTAGATACGCAGTATTTT
TRBJ2-1 NA NA TRBV7-2 CASSPDWTSYNEQFF TGTGCCAGCAGCCCGGACTGGACCTCCTACAATGAGCAGTTCTTC
TRBJ2-7 NA NA TRBV7-8 CASSLDVSSYEQYF TGTGCCAGCAGCTTAGACGTGAGCTCCTACGAGCAGTACTTC
TRBJ2-2 NA few TRBV7-9 CASSLAGTGELFF TGTGCCAGCAGCTTAGCGGGAACCGGGGAGCTGTTTTTT
TRBJ1-1 NA few TRBV2 CASRDTEAFF TGTGCCAGCAGGGACACTGAAGCTTTCTTT
TRBJ2-7 NA few TRBV14 CASSSPTRLEQYF TGTGCCAGCAGCTCCCCGACTAGACTCGAGCAGTACTTC
TRBJ2-7 TRBD2 few TRBV19 CASSMSSGYEQYF TGTGCCAGTAGTATGTCTAGCGGCTACGAGCAGTACTTC
TRBJ2-1 TRBD1 NA TRBV5-4 CASSLPDRGLDEQFF TGTGCCAGCAGCTTACCGGACAGGGGGCTCGATGAGCAGTTCTTC
TRBJ2-3 TRBD1 few TRBV7-6 CASSFQGQGFHSDTQYF TGTGCCAGCAGCTTCCAAGGACAGGGGTTTCACTCCGATACGCAGTATTTT
TRBJ2-1 TRBD2 NA TRBV2 CATKGGLARYEQFF TGTGCCACTAAGGGGGGACTAGCTCGCTATGAGCAGTTCTTC
TRBJ2-3 TRBD2 NA TRBV2 CASSGTSGSPLGTQYF TGTGCCAGCAGTGGGACTAGCGGGAGCCCCTTAGGTACGCAGTATTTT
TRBJ2-3 NA NA TRBV11-2 CASSPRGGPTDTQYF TGTGCCAGCAGCCCGAGAGGGGGGCCAACAGATACGCAGTATTTT